This entry lists 29 T cell receptor beta chains sequenced from one sample in a study of T cell repertoires in cytomegalovirus infection. Using its own MiXCR run on the reads, TCRdb lists one record per CDR3 protein. The table lists around 490,000 distinct CDR3 sequences, about a quarter of them singletons. The sample consisted of PBMCs. The source of these receptors is a human donor in good health (CMV status not recorded). Some clones in this sample may be carry-over from other donors' samples.

This clonotype was seen repeatedly, ten times or more. In nucleotides, the CDR3 is TGTGCCAGCAGCTATCCGGGAGGGGGGAATCAGCCCCAGCATTTT. Its translation: CASSYPGGGNQPQHF. The gene calls are TRBV7-2 and TRBJ1-5; tentatively, D is TRBD1 (6 bases). Germline assignment: CDR1 SGHTA and CDR2 FQGNSA. This CDR3 region has 15 residues. Trimming took 4 bases from V and 4 from J, leaving 14 bases between them. The complete variable domain, with remaining parts taken from reference TRBV7-2 and TRBJ1-5, reads GAGVSQSPSNKVTEKGKDVELRCDPISGHTALYWYRQSLGQGLEFLIYFQGNSAPDKSGLPSDRFSAERTGGSVSTLTIQRTQQEDSAVYLCASSYPGGGNQPQHFGDGTRLSIL.

This clonotype was seen ten or more times. This chain links TRBV7-6 with TRBJ2-1; 7 nucleotides line up with TRBD2. The germline V gene has CDR1 SGHVS and CDR2 FNYEAQ. This CDR3 contains 15 residues. J lost 6 bases, V lost 5 bases, and 10 bases had no gene match. CDR3 loop: CASSPLAASSNEQFF. The CDR3, as DNA: TGTGCCAGCAGCCCTCTAGCGGCGTCAAGCAATGAGCAGTTCTTC.

This chain uses TRBV7-3 with TRBJ2-3; 7 bases are shared with TRBD2. In germline, CDR1 is SGHTA, CDR2 FQGTGA. The CDR3 loop spans 16 amino acids. V gave up 5 bases and J gave up 3 bases; unmatched junction bases: 11. This chain's CDR3 is CASSPSGGGPTDTQYF. In DNA form, the CDR3 reads TGTGCCAGCAGCCCAAGTGGGGGAGGGCCAACAGATACGCAGTATTTT.

This clonotype showed up many times. This chain connects TRBV11-2 to TRBJ2-6; 8 bases align to TRBD1. This CDR3 has 18 residues. J gave up 0 bases and V 5 bases, and 9 bases lay outside the gene matches. Germline V gene data show CDR1 as SGHAT and CDR2 as FQNNGV. This chain's CDR3 is CASSRPGGPGSGANVLTF. Written as DNA, the CDR3 is TGTGCCAGCAGCCGTCCAGGGGGCCCAGGCTCTGGGGCCAACGTCCTGACTTTC.

This clonotype was seen ten or more times. This chain uses TRBV7-2 with TRBJ2-1; TRBD2 matches 14 bases. With V trimmed by 3 bases and J by 2 bases, 3 bases remained unmatched. The CDR3 consists of 17 residues. Germline loops: CDR1 SGHTA, CDR2 FQGNSA. The DNA of the CDR3 is TGTGCCAGCAGCTTGACTAGCGGGAGGGCCGCCTACAATGAGCAGTTCTTC. Translation gives CASSLTSGRAAYNEQFF.

The chain employs TRBV12-3 or TRBV12-4 and TRBJ2-7, with D possibly being TRBD1 (5 bases). The CDR3 has 13 residues. The V end lost 3 bases, the J end lost 7 bases, and 13 bases lay between the germline ends. CDR3 residues: CASSLDAGWEQYF. DNA of the CDR3: TGTGCCAGCAGTTTGGATGCAGGGTGGGAGCAGTACTTC.

This clonotype has a count of ten or more. The chain combines TRBV7-2 with TRBJ2-1; 13 bases align to TRBD2. The trim removed 0 bases at V and 5 bases at J, leaving 10 bases unmatched. The CDR3 extends over 19 amino acids. Germline V gene sequence: CDR1 SGHTA, CDR2 FQGNSA. The CDR3 is CASSLARTSGSGIHNEQFF. The CDR3 DNA follows: TGTGCCAGCAGCTTAGCCAGGACTAGCGGGAGCGGGATCCACAATGAGCAGTTCTTC.

This clonotype was seen many times. This chain joins TRBV7-2 and TRBJ2-3, with 11 nucleotides matching TRBD2. Per germline, CDR1 SGHTA and CDR2 FQGNSA. CDR3 length: 16 residues. The V and J ends lost 5 bases and 7 bases, in that order; junction bases with no gene match: 11. The CDR3 protein is CASSTSSGRRPNTQYF. DNA of the CDR3: TGTGCCAGCAGCACATCTAGCGGGAGGAGGCCGAATACGCAGTATTTT.

This clonotype has more than one count but fewer than ten. V and J are TRBV7-9 and TRBJ1-1; D possibly corresponds to TRBD1 (5 bases). Trimming took 5 bases from V and 1 from J, leaving 14 bases between them. From germline, CDR1 is SEHNR and CDR2 FQNEAQ (reference sequence). The CDR3 is made up of 15 amino acids. The CDR3 region is CASSPRDFANTEAFF. CDR3 DNA sequence: TGTGCCAGCAGCCCCCGGGACTTTGCGAACACTGAAGCTTTCTTT.

The chain employs TRBV6-2 or TRBV6-3 and TRBJ2-5; 7 bases fit TRBD2. Germline-derived CDR1 and CDR2 are MNHEY and SVGEGT. CDR3 length equals 13 residues. Trimming cost V 6 bases and J 4 bases; bases outside gene matches: 5. CDR3 residues: CASREAGRETQYF. CDR3 coding DNA: TGTGCCAGCAGGGAAGCGGGGAGAGAGACCCAGTACTTC.

In its sample, this clonotype was seen once. The V call is TRBV10-1, the J call TRBJ2-6; D not certain. V was shortened by 8 bases and J by 0 bases, with 11 bases between the two germline ends. Germline CDR1 is WNHNN and CDR2 is SYGVQD (reference sequence). This CDR3 comprises 15 residues. The CDR3 coding sequence is TGCGCCAGCGATGGGGTCCTCTCTGGGGCCAACGTCCTGACTTTC. Amino acids: CASDGVLSGANVLTF.

This clonotype was observed a handful of times. The rearrangement links TRBV19 to TRBJ2-3; maybe TRBD1 (7 bases). The CDR3 is 15 amino acids. The V end lost 6 bases, the J end lost 4 bases, and 17 bases lay between the germline ends. Germline CDR1 is LNHDA and CDR2 is SQIVND (reference sequence). The CDR3 DNA is TGTGCCAGTAGCCAGGGGGGAGTAACCCCAGATACGCAGTATTTT. Amino acid sequence: CASSQGGVTPDTQYF.

By frequency in the sample, this clonotype is medium-sized. This chain joins TRBV7-2 and TRBJ1-1; tentatively, D is TRBD1 (6 bases). Germline assignment: CDR1 SGHTA and CDR2 FQGNSA. The CDR3 has 15 amino acids. V lost 5 bases, J lost 1 base, and 14 bases lay in between. CDR3 residues: CASSRQVGGNTEAFF. The CDR3, as DNA: TGTGCCAGCAGCCGACAGGTGGGAGGGAACACTGAAGCTTTCTTT.

The chain uses TRBV7-9 and TRBJ2-1; D call uncertain. Trimming took 7 bases from V and 0 from J, leaving 13 bases between them. The germline V gene has CDR1 SEHNR and CDR2 FQNEAQ (reference sequence). CDR3 length: 15 residues. CDR3 sequence (DNA): TGTGCCAGCACCCTTTCGAGCGCCTCCTACAATGAGCAGTTCTTC. It encodes CASTLSSASYNEQFF.

This clonotype was seen only a few times. The V call is TRBV12-3 or TRBV12-4, the J call TRBJ2-7; TRBD2 aligns across 9 bases. The CDR3 totals 16 residues. V dropped 5 bases and J dropped 1; count of bases not matched to a gene: 9. The CDR3 DNA sequence: TGTGCCAGCAGTCCCCGAAGGCGGGAGGGATCCTACGAGCAGTACTTC. Protein sequence: CASSPRRREGSYEQYF.

This clonotype came up many times. This chain uses TRBV7-6 with TRBJ2-2, with D perhaps assigned TRBD1 or TRBD2 (5 bases each). V was trimmed by 5 bases and J by 4 bases, leaving 14 bases between them. The CDR3 runs 15 residues. CDR1 and CDR2 (germline): SGHVS, FNYEAQ. CDR3 nucleotide sequence: TGTGCCAGCAGCCGGGACGGTTACCCCACCGGGGAGCTGTTTTTT. Protein product: CASSRDGYPTGELFF. Looking up the rest from reference TRBV7-6 and TRBJ2-2 gives the full variable domain: GAGVSQSPRYKVTKRGQDVALRCDPISGHVSLYWYRQALGQGPEFLTYFNYEAQQDKSGLPNDRFSAERPEGSISTLTIQRTEQRDSAMYRCASSRDGYPTGELFFGEGSRLTVL.

V usage is TRBV7-8 and J usage is TRBJ2-7; no clear D. This CDR3 has 13 amino acids. V shed 7 bases and J shed 0 bases, with 10 bases lying between them. Germline V CDR1 and CDR2: SGHVS, FQNEAQ. CDR3 sequence: CASNPGSSYEQYV. The CDR3 DNA reads TGTGCCAGCAATCCAGGCAGCTCCTACGAGCAGTACGTC.

The V and J genes are TRBV29-1 and TRBJ1-1; 7 positions agree with TRBD1. The CDR3 runs 13 residues. The V gene end was trimmed by 7 bases and the J gene end by 3 bases; junction bases not matched to a gene: 8. The germline V gene has CDR1 SQVTM and CDR2 ANQGSEA. The CDR3 DNA sequence: TGCAGCGCCGGGAGGGGGCGGGACACTGAAGCTTTCTTT. Protein sequence: CSAGRGRDTEAFF.

This clonotype was found a few times. V gene TRBV10-3 combines with J gene TRBJ1-3, with D unclear. V lost 3 bases and J lost 4, with 13 bases in between. CDR3 length: 15 amino acids. The germline V gene encodes CDR1 ENHRY and CDR2 SYGVKD. CDR3 region: CAISDSNALGNTIYF. The CDR3 nucleotides are TGTGCCATCAGTGACTCTAACGCGTTGGGAAACACCATATATTTT.

The chain is built from TRBV29-1 and TRBJ2-2; 8 bases fit TRBD1. The CDR3 consists of 14 residues. V lost 6 bases and J lost 0; bases outside the gene matches: 3. Germline CDR1 reads SQVTM; CDR2 reads ANQGSEA. Here the CDR3 DNA reads TGCAGCGTCGGACAGGGACCGAACACCGGGGAGCTGTTTTTT. Its translation: CSVGQGPNTGELFF.

This clonotype showed up many times. The V gene is TRBV25-1, the J gene TRBJ2-7; TRBD1 matches 7 bases. This CDR3 comprises 13 residues. Germline V gene lookup returns CDR1 MGHDK and CDR2 SYGVNS. V was pared by 7 bases and J by 3 bases, with 6 bases of the junction left unmatched. The CDR3 sequence: CASTWGQSYEQYF. The CDR3 DNA follows: TGTGCCAGCACATGGGGACAGAGCTACGAGCAGTACTTC.

This clonotype was found many times. The genes are TRBV7-2 and TRBJ2-7; D ambiguous. The CDR3 is 14 amino acids. Deletions cut 5 bases from V and 3 bases from J, with 14 bases between. Germline V gives CDR1 SGHTA, CDR2 FQGNSA. For the CDR3, the DNA is TGTGCCAGCAGCCCGGACCCAGTGATCTACGAGCAGTACTTC. It is translated as CASSPDPVIYEQYF.

This chain links TRBV29-1 with TRBJ2-1; weak D call: TRBD2 (7 bases). CDR3 length: 17 residues. The V end was cut by 1 base, the J end by 0 bases, with 16 bases between. Germline values: CDR1 SQVTM, CDR2 ANQGSEA. The CDR3 sequence: CSVEGGGGGSSYNEQFF. CDR3 coding DNA: TGCAGCGTTGAAGGGGGAGGGGGGGGATCCTCCTACAATGAGCAGTTCTTC.

This clonotype was counted ten times or more. The chain employs TRBV7-2 and TRBJ2-4; 16 bases align to TRBD2. The CDR3 runs to 22 residues. The junction had 11 bases not matched to a gene; V was cut back by 0 bases and J by 0 bases. Germline lookup yields CDR1 SGHTA and CDR2 FQGNSA. The CDR3 protein is CASSLAGTSGRARPLAKNIQYF. CDR3 DNA sequence: TGTGCCAGCAGCTTAGCGGGGACTAGCGGGAGGGCCCGACCCCTAGCCAAAAACATTCAGTACTTC.

This clonotype was counted only a few times. The V and J genes are TRBV7-2 and TRBJ2-1; the match to TRBD2 covers 8 bases. Germline values: CDR1 SGHTA, CDR2 FQGNSA. V dropped 2 bases and J dropped 7; count of bases not matched to a gene: 10. This CDR3 has 16 residues. CDR3 loop: CASSLRNPGGPNEQFF. The CDR3 DNA reads as TGTGCCAGCAGCTTAAGAAACCCGGGAGGGCCGAATGAGCAGTTCTTC.

Many counts were recorded for this clonotype. The chain recombines TRBV7-2 with TRBJ2-1; TRBD2 agrees at 7 bases. The CDR3 is made up of 15 amino acids. J was trimmed by 4 bases and V by 7 bases; bases with no gene match: 10. Germline V lookup: CDR1 SGHTA, CDR2 FQGNSA. The CDR3 is CASNPRLAEYNEQFF. The CDR3 DNA reads as TGTGCCAGCAACCCGCGCCTAGCGGAATACAATGAGCAGTTCTTC. The whole variable domain, remainder taken from reference TRBV7-2 and TRBJ2-1, is GAGVSQSPSNKVTEKGKDVELRCDPISGHTALYWYRQSLGQGLEFLIYFQGNSAPDKSGLPSDRFSAERTGGSVSTLTIQRTQQEDSAVYLCASNPRLAEYNEQFFGPGTRLTVL.

The table lists this clonotype with a few counts. The genes are TRBV14 and TRBJ2-2; D may be TRBD1 (5 bases). In germline, CDR1 is SGHDN, CDR2 FVKESK. This CDR3 comprises 15 residues. Trimming cost V 1 base and J 4 bases, with 10 bases left between them. The CDR3 DNA reads as TGTGCCAGCAGCCAAGTCCAGGGCGGCACCGGGGAGCTGTTTTTT. It codes for CASSQVQGGTGELFF.

The gene calls are TRBV29-1 and TRBJ2-1, with D uncertain. CDR1 and CDR2 from the germline V gene are SQVTM and ANQGSEA. The CDR3 spans 12 residues. Trimming shortened V by 6 bases and J by 8 bases, and 14 bases separated the two germline ends. The CDR3 spells CSVLQFLDEQFF. The CDR3 DNA reads as TGCAGCGTCCTCCAGTTCTTGGATGAGCAGTTCTTC.

In this sample, this clonotype turned up a few times. The chain carries TRBV10-3 and TRBJ2-5, with D maybe TRBD2 (5 bases). Germline V gene data show CDR1 as ENHRY and CDR2 as SYGVKD. This CDR3 region has 13 residues. The germline V and J ends were trimmed by 5 bases and 3 bases, with 10 bases remaining between them. The DNA of the CDR3 is TGTGCCATCAGTCACGGAGGTGAAGAGACCCAGTACTTC. Its translation: CAISHGGEETQYF.